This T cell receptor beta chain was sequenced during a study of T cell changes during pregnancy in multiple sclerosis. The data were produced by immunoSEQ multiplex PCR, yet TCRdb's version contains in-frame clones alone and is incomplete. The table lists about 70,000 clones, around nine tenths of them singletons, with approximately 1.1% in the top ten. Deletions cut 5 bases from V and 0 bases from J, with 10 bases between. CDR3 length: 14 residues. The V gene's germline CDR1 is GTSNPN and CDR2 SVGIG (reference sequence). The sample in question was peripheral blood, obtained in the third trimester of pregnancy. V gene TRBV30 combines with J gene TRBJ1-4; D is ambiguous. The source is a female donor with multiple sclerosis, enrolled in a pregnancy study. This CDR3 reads CAWGTGTTNEKLFF. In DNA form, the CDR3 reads TGTGCCTGGGGCACCGGGACAACTAATGAAAAACTGTTTTTT.